The clone carrying this T cell receptor (beta chain) was seen ten or more times. Its cognate antigen is unknown. This entry belongs to a study of T cells after yellow fever vaccination. The study made its TCR cDNA through 5'RACE template switching. That step introduced a universal primer site along with UMIs. From the 5' RACE reads, TCRdb called clonotypes with MiXCR, one entry per CDR3 protein. Of approximately 250,000 distinct CDR3 sequences in the sample, approximately 6.8% were seen once. The length of the CDR3 is 13 residues. CDR1 is DFQATT and CDR2 is SNEGSKA in the germline V gene (reference sequence). V was trimmed by 4 bases and J by 7 bases, leaving 14 bases between them. The study, taken as a whole, reports: Of the clonotypes, a small share occurred in both CD4 and CD8 compartments. Boosting was followed by the reappearance of most primary-vaccination clones (just under 97% CD4, 85% to 90% CD8).

The chain employs TRBV20-1 and TRBJ2-1; D unresolved. The sample was CD4+ T cells sorted from PBMCs, taken on the day of the yellow fever booster vaccination. The TCR was taken from a man aged 25 to 45 who received the YFV17D yellow fever vaccine. CDR3: CSATTLIENEQFF. The CDR3 coding sequence is TGCAGTGCTACGACCCTAATAGAGAATGAGCAGTTCTTC.